What follows are 7 T cell receptor beta chains derived from one specimen sequenced in a study of Ad26.COV2.S vaccination and SARS-CoV-2 variants. The treatment: about 20 received Ad26.COV2.S at low or high dose, single or two shots; 5 received placebo; per-sample allocation not given. At day 63 after the first vaccine or placebo injection, samples were drawn. TCRdb keeps only in-frame clones here, not all; method: immunoSEQ multiplex PCR. The sample comprises over 400,000 clones, roughly 90% of which are singletons, and around 1.7% rests with the top ten. Sequenced here: peripheral blood, sampled in a trial of Ad26.COV2.S vaccine versus placebo. The origin of the receptors is a person between 18 and 65 years old who received the Ad26.COV2.S COVID-19 vaccine or a placebo.

The rearrangement joins TRBV29-1 to TRBJ1-2; D uncertain. V shed 2 bases and J shed 5 bases, with 6 bases lying between them. The CDR3 totals 11 residues. CDR1 and CDR2 from the germline V gene are SQVTM and ANQGSEA. CDR3 nucleotides: TGCAGCGTTGAATCCGTGTATGGCTACACCTTC. It codes for CSVESVYGYTF.

The V call is TRBV6-5, the J call TRBJ2-3; D gene unclear. Trimming shortened V by 6 bases and J by 2 bases, and 15 bases separated the two germline ends. Germline CDR1 reads MNHEY; CDR2 reads SVGAGI. CDR3 length equals 15 residues. CDR3 bases: TGTGCCAGCAGCGACCCGGCAGCTGTCACAGATACGCAGTATTTT. Translation: CASSDPAAVTDTQYF.

The count of this clone is one. The rearrangement links TRBV2 to TRBJ2-7; no clear D gene. V lost 4 bases to trimming and J lost 2 bases, with 12 bases between them. This CDR3 comprises 14 residues. The V gene's germline CDR1 is SNHLY and CDR2 FYNNEI. CDR3 amino acids: CASSVAPRAYEQYF. The CDR3 bases are TGTGCCAGCAGTGTTGCCCCTAGGGCCTACGAGCAGTACTTC.

The rearrangement uses TRBV7-9 and TRBJ1-2; D is perhaps TRBD1 (5 bases). The CDR3 extends over 15 amino acids. V dropped 2 bases and J dropped 8 bases, with 18 bases sitting between them. Per germline, CDR1 SEHNR and CDR2 FQNEAQ (reference sequence). CDR3 sequence (DNA): TGTGCCAGCAGCTTACACCGCCCGGGGGTTGGGGGCTACACCTTC. As protein: CASSLHRPGVGGYTF.

V usage is TRBV19 and J usage is TRBJ2-7; 11 bases map to TRBD2. This CDR3 contains 15 residues. V lost 7 bases, J lost 0 bases, and 5 bases stayed unmatched. Germline V gene sequence: CDR1 LNHDA, CDR2 SQIVND (reference sequence). Here the CDR3 DNA reads TGTGCCAGTAACCCTAGCGGGGGGTCCTCCTACGAGCAGTACTTC. This translates into CASNPSGGSSYEQYF.

This clone was seen a few times. The chain has TRBV24-1 and TRBJ2-7; TRBD1 might be the D (6 bases). V was trimmed by 2 bases and J by 2 bases, leaving 12 bases between them. Germline CDR1 and CDR2: KGHDR and SFDVKD. The length of the CDR3 is 15 residues. The CDR3 DNA reads TGTGCCACCAGTGATTCGGGACATCAACCCTACGAGCAGTACTTC. Its protein is CATSDSGHQPYEQYF.

The V and J genes are TRBV20-1 and TRBJ2-7; TRBD1 is a possible D gene (6 bases). V was trimmed by 6 bases and J by 9 bases, leaving 15 bases between them. This CDR3 is 11 amino acids long. Germline V gene lookup returns CDR1 DFQATT and CDR2 SNEGSKA (reference sequence). CDR3 sequence: CSARQDTRQYF. CDR3 nucleotides: TGCAGTGCGAGACAGGACACCAGGCAGTACTTC.